The 5 T cell receptor beta chains below all came from one sample that was sequenced in a study of T cells after yellow fever vaccination. TCRdb used MiXCR to reprocess the 5' RACE reads, holding one entry per CDR3 protein. The sample has 120,000 or so distinct CDR3 sequences; roughly 8.2% are singletons. This material consisted of CD8+ T cells sorted from PBMCs, taken on the day of the yellow fever booster vaccination. These receptors were collected from a man younger than 30 who received the YFV17D yellow fever vaccine.

J is TRBJ1-2 and V is TRBV7-6; unclear D gene. The germline V gene encodes CDR1 SGHVS and CDR2 FNYEAQ. The germline V and J ends were trimmed by 1 base and 4 bases, with 13 bases remaining between them. The CDR3 loop spans 15 amino acids. CDR3 nucleotide sequence: TGTGCCAGCAGCTTAGGACCGGGAGTCCTCTATGGCTACACCTTC. Translated: CASSLGPGVLYGYTF.

In its sample, this clonotype was seen many times. The V and J genes are TRBV4-1 and TRBJ2-7; no clear D. Germline CDR1 is MGHRA and CDR2 is YSYEKL. With 2 bases removed from V and 4 bases from J, the gap between germline ends came to 6 bases. There are 12 residues in the CDR3. The CDR3 loop reads CASSQTGYEQYF. Here the CDR3 DNA reads TGCGCCAGCAGCCAAACTGGATACGAGCAGTACTTC.

This clonotype was picked up a small number of times. The chain employs TRBV6-2 or TRBV6-3 and TRBJ2-1; 10 bases line up with TRBD2. V trimming: 6 bases; J trimming: 5 bases; junction bases outside the gene matches: 7. This CDR3 comprises 15 residues. Germline V lookup: CDR1 MNHEY, CDR2 SVGEGT. CDR3 protein: CASSPGLAENNEQFF. DNA for the CDR3: TGTGCCAGCAGCCCAGGACTAGCGGAAAACAATGAGCAGTTCTTC.

In its sample, this clonotype was seen a few times. J is TRBJ1-5 and V is TRBV3-1; D uncertain. The CDR3 runs to 15 residues. Between the trimmed V and J ends, which lost 0 bases and 5 bases, there was a span of 11 bases. Germline values: CDR1 LGHDT, CDR2 YNNKEL (reference sequence). The CDR3 coding sequence is TGTGCCAGCAGCCAAGATTCCGGGGTTGATCAGCCCCAGCATTTT. It yields the protein CASSQDSGVDQPQHF.

By share, this clonotype counts as large. This sequence joins TRBV27 and TRBJ2-1; 8 bases line up with TRBD2. The ends lost 10 bases at V and 15 bases at J; junction bases unmatched: 14. Germline V lookup: CDR1 MNHEY, CDR2 SMNVEV (reference sequence). The CDR3 length is 12 residues. CDR3 region: CATGTRGGGRFF. CDR3 coding DNA: TGTGCCACCGGGACTAGAGGGGGGGGTCGGTTCTTC.